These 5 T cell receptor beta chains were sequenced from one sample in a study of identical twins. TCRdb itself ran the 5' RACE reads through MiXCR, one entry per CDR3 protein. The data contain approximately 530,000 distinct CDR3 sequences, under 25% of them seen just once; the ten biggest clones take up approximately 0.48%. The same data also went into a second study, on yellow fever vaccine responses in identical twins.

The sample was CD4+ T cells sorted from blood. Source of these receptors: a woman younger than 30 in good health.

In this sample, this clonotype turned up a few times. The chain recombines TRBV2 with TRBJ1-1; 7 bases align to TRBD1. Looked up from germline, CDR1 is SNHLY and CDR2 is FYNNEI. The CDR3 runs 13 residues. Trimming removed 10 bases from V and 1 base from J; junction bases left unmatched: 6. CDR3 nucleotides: TGTGCCACCAGGGACAGATCGAACACTGAAGCTTTCTTT. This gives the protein CATRDRSNTEAFF.

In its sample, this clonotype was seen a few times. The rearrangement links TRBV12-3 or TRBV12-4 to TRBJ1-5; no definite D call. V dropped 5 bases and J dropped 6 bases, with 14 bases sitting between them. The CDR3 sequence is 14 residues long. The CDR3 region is CASSNGGNPQPQHF. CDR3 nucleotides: TGTGCCAGCAGTAATGGAGGAAACCCTCAGCCCCAGCATTTT.

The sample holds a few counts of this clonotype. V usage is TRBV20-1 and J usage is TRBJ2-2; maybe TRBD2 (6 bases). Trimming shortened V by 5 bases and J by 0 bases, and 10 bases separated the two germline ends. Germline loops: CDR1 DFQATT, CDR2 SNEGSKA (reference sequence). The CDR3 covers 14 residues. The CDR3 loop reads CSARDFANTGELFF. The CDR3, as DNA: TGCAGTGCTCGGGACTTTGCGAACACCGGGGAGCTGTTTTTT.

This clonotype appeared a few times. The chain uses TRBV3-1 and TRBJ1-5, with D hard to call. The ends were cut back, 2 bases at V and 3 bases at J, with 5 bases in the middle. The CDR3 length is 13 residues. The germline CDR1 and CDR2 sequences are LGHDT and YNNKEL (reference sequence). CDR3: CASSQSVNQPQHF. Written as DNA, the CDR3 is TGTGCCAGCAGCCAATCTGTCAATCAGCCCCAGCATTTT.

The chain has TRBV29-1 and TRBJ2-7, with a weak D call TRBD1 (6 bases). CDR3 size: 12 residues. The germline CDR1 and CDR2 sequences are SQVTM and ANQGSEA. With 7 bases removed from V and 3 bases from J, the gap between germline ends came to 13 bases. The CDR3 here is CSAEGGNYEQYF. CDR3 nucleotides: TGCAGCGCCGAAGGGGGAAACTACGAGCAGTACTTC.